Listed below are T cell receptor beta chains from one sample, sequenced in a study of T cell changes during pregnancy in multiple sclerosis. Sequencing was performed with immunoSEQ multiplex PCR; in TCRdb, only in-frame clones are kept and a portion is missing. The sample lists about 42,000 clones, around four fifths occurring once. The sequencing here drew on CD4+ T cells from peripheral blood mononuclear cells, taken before pregnancy. The source of these receptors is a female donor with multiple sclerosis, enrolled in a pregnancy study. Both conserved end residues are part of each CDR3. A D gene is named only where the DNA matches it firmly. Not all rows give a size; the values are once, few, many and, for expanded clones, a class.

TRBV19	-	TRBJ2-1	TRBD2	CASSSGLAGVEQFF	TGTGCCAGTAGTAGCGGACTAGCGGGAGTTGAGCAGTTCTTC
TRBV5-1	-	TRBJ2-2	-	CASSLAKLDTGELFF	TGCGCCAGCAGCTTGGCCAAACTAGACACCGGGGAGCTGTTTTTT
TRBV5-1	-	TRBJ2-1	-	CASSLRENNEQFF	TGCGCCAGCAGCTTGAGGGAGAACAATGAGCAGTTCTTC
TRBV19	few	TRBJ2-6	TRBD1	CASSDGTDDSGANVLTF	TGTGCCAGTAGTGACGGGACAGATGACTCTGGGGCCAACGTCCTGACTTTC
TRBV11-2	-	TRBJ1-4	TRBD1	CASSLTTGGWSEKLFF	TGTGCCAGCAGCTTAACTACAGGGGGCTGGAGTGAAAAACTGTTTTTT
TRBV11-3	-	TRBJ2-2	-	CASSLSRVTGELFF	TGTGCCAGCAGCTTATCACGGGTAACCGGGGAGCTGTTTTTT
TRBV7-8	-	TRBJ1-3	-	CASSATRVNSGNTIYF	TGTGCCAGCAGCGCGACCAGGGTTAACTCTGGAAACACCATATATTTT
TRBV11-3	-	TRBJ2-2	-	CASSSFSNTGELFF	TGTGCCAGCAGCTCCTTCTCTAACACCGGGGAGCTGTTTTTT
TRBV7-9	-	TRBJ2-3	-	CASSSVGGGDTQYF	TGTGCCAGCAGCTCGGTTGGGGGCGGAGATACGCAGTATTTT
TRBV7-2	once	TRBJ1-2	TRBD1	CASSPRGTGGFYGYTF	TGTGCCAGCAGCCCCCGTGGGACAGGGGGCTTCTATGGCTACACCTTC
TRBV5-8	-	TRBJ1-3	TRBD1	CASSQSPGQGTGNTIYF	TGTGCCAGCAGCCAATCACCGGGACAGGGCACTGGAAACACCATATATTTT
TRBV18	once	TRBJ2-2	-	CASSLLVTGELFF	TGTGCCAGCTCACTTCTCGTGACCGGGGAGCTGTTTTTT
TRBV18	-	TRBJ1-3	-	CASSLDSRNTIYF	TGTGCCAGCTCACTTGACAGCAGAAACACCATATATTTT